Listed below are T cell receptor beta chains from one sample, sequenced in a study of T cells in Graves' hyperthyroidism and ophthalmopathy. Via MiXCR, TCRdb re-called the multiplex PCR reads, giving one row per CDR3 protein. Of about 410,000 distinct CDR3 sequences listed, more than 12% were seen once; the top ten hold about 20%. Sequencing input: blood. The origin of the receptors is a woman aged 30 to 39 with Graves' ophthalmopathy. CDR3s include the opening cysteine and the closing phenylalanine or tryptophan. The order of the fields is V gene, D gene, clone size, J gene, CDR3 length, CDR3 DNA, CDR3 protein. A D gene is named only where the DNA matches it firmly. Clone size, where shown, is once, few, many, or a class for clones that have expanded.

>TRBV27|.|many|TRBJ1-1|14
TGTGCCAGCAGTTTAGGGATCGCGCGGTCTGAAGCTTTCTTT
CASSLGIARSEAFF
>TRBV19|TRBD2|.|TRBJ2-1|16
TGTGCCAGTAGTCTTGGGACTAGCGGGGGCCTTAATGAGCAGTTCTTC
CASSLGTSGGLNEQFF
>TRBV7-9|TRBD2|many|TRBJ2-1|16
TGTGCCAGCAGCTTAGTTGGGACTAGCGGCTACAATGAGCAGTTCTTC
CASSLVGTSGYNEQFF
>TRBV29-1|.|.|TRBJ1-1|15
TGCAGCGTTGAAGATCTAGAGGGGATGAACACTGAAGCTTTCTTT
CSVEDLEGMNTEAFF
>TRBV7-8|.|many|TRBJ1-5|17
TGTGCCAGCAGCTTAGACGGCAGGTCCCATAGCAATCAGCCCCAGCATTTT
CASSLDGRSHSNQPQHF
>TRBV5-1|.|few|TRBJ1-1|18
TGCGCCAGCAGCTTGCCCCCCAGGGTGGAGATGGGGAACACTGAAGCTTTCTTT
CASSLPPRVEMGNTEAFF
>TRBV20-1|.|few|TRBJ1-3|13
TGCAGTGCTAGTTGGGGTTCCGGAAACACCATATATTTT
CSASWGSGNTIYF
>TRBV20-1|TRBD2|.|TRBJ2-1|18
TGCAGTGCTAGAACCACTAGCGGGGGGGCCGAACCCTACAATGAGCAGTTCTTC
CSARTTSGGAEPYNEQFF
>TRBV7-3|.|few|TRBJ1-4|15
TGTGCCAGCAGCTTACGGGGGCCGACTAATGAAAAACTGTTTTTT
CASSLRGPTNEKLFF
>TRBV30|TRBD1|many|TRBJ2-7|13
TGTGCCTTGACAGGGATCAACTCCTACGAGCAGTACTTC
CALTGINSYEQYF
>TRBV29-1|.|many|TRBJ1-2|14
TGCAGCGCTGAAACGCGTGCTAGGGACTATGGCTACACCTTC
CSAETRARDYGYTF
>TRBV7-8|.|many|TRBJ2-4|15
TGTGCCAGCAGCCCAGACAGATTAGCCAAAAACATTCAGTACTTC
CASSPDRLAKNIQYF
>TRBV2|TRBD1|many|TRBJ1-2|13
TGTGCCAGCAGTGAGGGACAGGTGTGGGGCTACACCTTC
CASSEGQVWGYTF
>TRBV7-9|TRBD1|many|TRBJ2-1|16
TGTGCCAGCAGCTCCATCCAGGGACAGGCGTACAATGAGCAGTTCTTC
CASSSIQGQAYNEQFF
>TRBV5-1|.|few|TRBJ1-3|16
TGCGCCAGCAGCTTGGCCCCAGGGGCCGGTGGAAACACCATATATTTT
CASSLAPGAGGNTIYF
>TRBV27|TRBD2|many|TRBJ2-3|16
TGTGCCAGCAGCGTTCGACAGCGGGGGAAGTCAGATACGCAGTATTTT
CASSVRQRGKSDTQYF